The entry below gives a single T cell receptor (beta chain) sequence along with its context. CDR3 length: 13 amino acids. The germline gives CDR1 MNHEY, CDR2 SVGAGI. Deletions cut 8 bases from V and 5 bases from J, with 13 bases between. This record belongs to a study of blood T cell repertoires in COVID-19. Authors' analysis steps: Reference gene primers were amplified, and this amplification served to estimate nucleated cell counts. TCRdb's copy holds only in-frame clones and misses some; the assay was immunoSEQ multiplex PCR. Clone size and V and J calls were adopted from that table, with D and trimming inferred from the DNA. This sample has almost 400,000 clones, with just under 90% found just once.

The sequence was collected from a woman in her 30s who had recovered from COVID-19. The chain joins TRBV6-5 to TRBJ1-5; weak D call: TRBD1 (6 bases). What was sequenced was PBMCs or T cells enriched from blood (not recorded which). The CDR3, as DNA: TGTGCCAGCTTCGGGGGGGGCCATCAGCCCCAGCATTTT. This translates into CASFGGGHQPQHF.